The 17 T cell receptor beta chains reported below all come from one sample, sequenced in a study of blood T cell repertoires in COVID-19 (dated by TCRdb to 2018 to 2021). The library was built by means of the immunoSEQ multiplex PCR assay. TCRdb stores this immuneACCESS table with in-frame sequences only. Part of the clones is absent; in the studies checked, under half of the shortfall reflects unresolved V genes, and no reason is known for the rest. The sample table shows roughly 100,000 clones, and 85% are seen once. The biggest ten clones account for 4.1% of the sample. The material sequenced was peripheral blood. These receptors were obtained from a man aged 50-60 years with acute or convalescent COVID-19.

The chain uses TRBV9 and TRBJ1-5; a possible D gene is TRBD1 (5 bases). CDR1 is SGDLS, CDR2 YYNGEE, per germline. There are 16 residues in the CDR3. V lost 0 bases to trimming and J lost 2 bases, with 12 bases between them. Here the CDR3 DNA reads TGTGCCAGCAGCGTAGGGGTAGGGGCCGGCAATCAGCCCCAGCATTTT. This gives the protein CASSVGVGAGNQPQHF.

The V and J genes are TRBV21-1 and TRBJ1-5; the table's TRBD1 call for D was not verified on the DNA. TRBV21-1 is a recognized pseudogene. The CDR3 has 17 amino acids. CDR3 sequence reads: CASSPQRDRGPNQPQHF. The CDR3 region has the DNA TGTGCCAGCAGCCCTCAGAGGGACAGGGGGCCGAATCAGCCCCAGCATTTT.

The table lists this clone with a few counts. The chain couples TRBV12-3 or TRBV12-4 to TRBJ2-7, with a possible D match to TRBD2 (5 bases). Trimming removed 5 bases at V and 8 bases at J, with 16 bases between. The CDR3 spans 13 residues. The CDR3 region is CASSPLAVRQQYF. As DNA, the CDR3 is TGTGCCAGCAGTCCCCTAGCCGTAAGGCAGCAGTACTTC.

The rearrangement uses TRBV7-2 and TRBJ2-5, with 7 positions matching TRBD2. V lost 5 bases to trimming and J lost 9 bases; unmatched junction nucleotides: 9. The germline V gene has CDR1 SGHTA and CDR2 FQGNSA. CDR3 size: 13 residues. The CDR3 nucleotides read TGTGCCAGCAGCGATAGCGGGCTACCGTCCCAGTACTTC. Encoded protein: CASSDSGLPSQYF.

The chain employs TRBV2 and TRBJ2-1; a possible D gene is TRBD1 (6 bases). CDR3 size: 14 residues. V lost 8 bases to trimming and J lost 5 bases, with 16 bases between them. The V gene's germline CDR1 is SNHLY and CDR2 FYNNEI. CDR3 sequence reads: CASDTGTSNNEQFF. CDR3 nucleotide sequence: TGTGCCAGCGATACCGGGACATCAAACAATGAGCAGTTCTTC.

The chain links TRBV29-1 to TRBJ1-2, with D perhaps TRBD1 (6 bases). Germline-derived CDR1 and CDR2 are SQVTM and ANQGSEA. The CDR3 totals 12 residues. V lost 4 bases and J lost 4, with 10 bases in between. CDR3 in DNA: TGCAGCGTTGTTTCAGGGGTCTATGGCTACACCTTC. The encoded protein is CSVVSGVYGYTF.

The V gene is TRBV10-3, the J gene TRBJ1-3, with TRBD1 matching 9 bases. J lost 2 bases, V lost 5 bases, and 10 bases had no gene match. The CDR3 loop spans 17 amino acids. The germline V gene encodes CDR1 ENHRY and CDR2 SYGVKD. The DNA for the CDR3 is TGTGCCATCAGTTTATATCGACAGGGGGAAGCTGGAAACACCATATATTTT. This encodes CAISLYRQGEAGNTIYF.

V and J are TRBV12-3 or TRBV12-4 and TRBJ1-2, with 7 bases matching TRBD1. The J segment lost 3 bases and the V segment lost 6 bases, leaving 4 bases of the junction unmatched. The CDR3 runs to 13 residues. DNA for the CDR3: TGTGCCAGCAGGGGGACAGATGACTATGGCTACACCTTC. It specifies CASRGTDDYGYTF.

The chain couples TRBV6-5 to TRBJ1-1, with D possibly being TRBD1 (6 bases). CDR1 and CDR2 (germline): MNHEY, SVGAGI. This CDR3 contains 15 residues. V was trimmed by 2 bases and J by 8 bases, leaving 18 bases between them. The CDR3 nucleotides are TGTGCCAGCAGTTACACCTTACAGGGCTCGGTCGAAGCTTTCTTT. Translation: CASSYTLQGSVEAFF.

The chain recombines TRBV7-6 with TRBJ2-2; D unclear. Germline V gene lookup returns CDR1 SGHVS and CDR2 FNYEAQ. The V gene lost 4 bases and the J gene lost 4 bases, with 7 bases spanning the gap. This CDR3 spans 13 amino acids. The DNA for the CDR3 is TGTGCCAGCAGCTCAAATCCCACCGGGGAGCTGTTTTTT. Translation: CASSSNPTGELFF.

The chain joins TRBV5-4 to TRBJ2-5; D unresolved. CDR3 length: 13 residues. From germline, CDR1 is SGHNT and CDR2 YYREEE (reference sequence). V dropped 0 bases and J dropped 0 bases, with 3 bases sitting between them. The CDR3 DNA reads as TGTGCCAGCAGCTTGGCCAACCAAGAGACCCAGTACTTC. Translation: CASSLANQETQYF.

The V call is TRBV28, the J call TRBJ2-1; D is perhaps TRBD1 (5 bases). Per germline, CDR1 MDHEN and CDR2 SYDVKM. V dropped 6 bases and J dropped 0 bases, with 9 bases sitting between them. This CDR3 contains 14 residues. CDR3 region: CASRRGSSYNEQFF. CDR3 nucleotide sequence: TGTGCCAGCAGAAGGGGATCCTCCTACAATGAGCAGTTCTTC.

V usage is TRBV2 and J usage is TRBJ1-4, with 11 bases fitting TRBD1. This CDR3 is built from 18 residues. CDR1 SNHLY and CDR2 FYNNEI come from the germline V gene. The V and J ends lost 6 bases and 8 bases, in that order; junction bases with no gene match: 17. CDR3 in amino acids: CASRLGTGGRKGKEKLFF. In DNA, the CDR3 is TGTGCCAGCAGACTTGGGACAGGGGGGCGCAAAGGGAAAGAAAAACTGTTTTTT.

The chain is built from TRBV19 and TRBJ1-6, with 8 bases aligning to TRBD1. V dropped 6 bases and J dropped 8; count of bases not matched to a gene: 6. The germline V gene has CDR1 LNHDA and CDR2 SQIVND (reference sequence). The CDR3 has 14 amino acids. CDR3: CASSTGTGYSPLHF. The CDR3 DNA sequence: TGTGCCAGTAGCACGGGGACAGGATATTCACCCCTCCACTTT.

In the case of this clone: An end of the junction does not agree with germline; a read error may underlie this. The chain links TRBV10-3 to TRBJ2-3; TRBD1 is a possible D gene (6 bases). The CDR3 consists of 15 residues. Germline CDR1 ENHRY, CDR2 SYGVKD. CDR3 bases: TGTACCATCAGTGAGTCAGGGACAAGCACAGATACGCAGTATTTT. Encoded protein: CTISESGTSTDTQYF.

The chain is built from TRBV9 and TRBJ1-1; 7 nucleotides match TRBD1. Germline V gene sequence: CDR1 SGDLS, CDR2 YYNGEE. The CDR3 is made up of 14 amino acids. The ends lost 1 base at V and 3 bases at J; junction bases unmatched: 3. CDR3 DNA: TGTGCCAGCAGCGTATCTCAGGGGGACACTGAAGCTTTCTTT. Encoded protein: CASSVSQGDTEAFF.

This clone was recorded only once. The J gene is TRBJ2-3, the V gene TRBV7-6, with a tentative D call TRBD1 (5 bases). The germline CDR1 and CDR2 sequences are SGHVS and FNYEAQ. This CDR3 comprises 13 residues. Deletions cut 5 bases from V and 8 bases from J, with 14 bases between. The CDR3, as DNA: TGTGCCAGCAGCCGCAGGGAATCGGGTACGCAGTATTTT. Its translation: CASSRRESGTQYF. Complete variable domain (other parts from reference TRBV7-6 and TRBJ2-3): GAGVSQSPRYKVTKRGQDVALRCDPISGHVSLYWYRQALGQGPEFLTYFNYEAQQDKSGLPNDRFSAERPEGSISTLTIQRTEQRDSAMYRCASSRRESGTQYFGPGTRLTVL.